Described below is a single TCR beta chain sequence and its context. The sample is drawn from a study of OX40 agonist ivuxolimab in advanced cancers. After removal of 5 bases from V and 4 bases from J, the junction contained 11 bases not matched to a gene. CDR3 size: 15 residues. Germline CDR1 is SGHTA and CDR2 is FQGNSA. Only in-frame clones appear in the TCRdb table, and some are missing; sequencing was by immunoSEQ multiplex PCR. The repertoire includes over 80,000 clones, around nine tenths of them detected once, and roughly 0.42% sits in the top ten. The source material was CD4+ or CD8+ T cells sorted from blood, sampled in a trial of the OX40 agonist ivuxolimab. The source is an adult with an advanced solid tumor such as melanoma, head and neck, liver or kidney cancer. J is TRBJ2-7 and V is TRBV7-2; TRBD2 matches 7 bases. CDR3 region: CASSLNGGGSYEQYF. In nucleotides, the CDR3 is TGTGCCAGCAGCCTGAACGGCGGGGGATCTTACGAGCAGTACTTC. The full variable domain, in which reference TRBV7-2 and TRBJ2-7 provide the parts outside the CDR3, is GAGVSQSPSNKVTEKGKDVELRCDPISGHTALYWYRQSLGQGLEFLIYFQGNSAPDKSGLPSDRFSAERTGGSVSTLTIQRTQQEDSAVYLCASSLNGGGSYEQYFGPGTRLTVT.